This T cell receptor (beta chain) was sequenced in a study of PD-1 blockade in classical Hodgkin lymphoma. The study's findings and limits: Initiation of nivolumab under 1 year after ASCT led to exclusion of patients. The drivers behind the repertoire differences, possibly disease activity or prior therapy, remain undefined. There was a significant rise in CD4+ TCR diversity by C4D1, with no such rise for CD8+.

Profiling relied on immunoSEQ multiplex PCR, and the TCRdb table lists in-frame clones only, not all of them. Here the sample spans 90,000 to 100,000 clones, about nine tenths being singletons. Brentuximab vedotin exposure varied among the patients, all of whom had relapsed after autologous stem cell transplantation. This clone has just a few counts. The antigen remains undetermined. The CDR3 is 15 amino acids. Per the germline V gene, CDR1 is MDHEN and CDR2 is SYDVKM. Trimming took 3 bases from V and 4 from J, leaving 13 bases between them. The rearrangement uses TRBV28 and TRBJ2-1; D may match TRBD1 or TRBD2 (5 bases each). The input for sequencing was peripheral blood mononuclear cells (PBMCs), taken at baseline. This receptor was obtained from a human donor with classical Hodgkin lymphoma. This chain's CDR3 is CASSFLSGRYNEQFF. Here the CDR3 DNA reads TGTGCCAGCAGTTTTTTATCGGGGCGTTACAATGAGCAGTTCTTC.